The 16 T cell receptor beta chains reported below all come from one sample, sequenced in a study of early T cells in non-severe SARS-CoV-2 infection. TCRdb re-analysed the 5' RACE reads in MiXCR, keeping a single row per CDR3 protein. The data contain around 78,000 distinct CDR3 sequences, over 12% of them singletons. What was sequenced was whole blood. These receptors came from an adult who was a healthcare worker with PCR-confirmed SARS-CoV-2 infection or an uninfected control (not recorded which).

The chain couples TRBV11-2 to TRBJ2-3; D call uncertain. CDR1 and CDR2 (germline): SGHAT, FQNNGV. This CDR3 comprises 15 residues. V lost 2 bases, J lost 2 bases, and 11 bases lay in between. This CDR3 is CASSLPLDPTDTQYF. In DNA, the CDR3 is TGTGCCAGCAGCTTACCGTTAGACCCCACAGATACGCAGTATTTT.

The chain recombines TRBV4-2 with TRBJ2-5; the D gene could be TRBD1 or TRBD2 (6 bases each). CDR1 LGHNA and CDR2 YNFKEQ come from the germline V gene. The CDR3 runs 16 residues. V lost 4 bases, J lost 5 bases, and 20 bases lay in between. This CDR3 is CASSPRPNGGGETQYF. CDR3 nucleotide sequence: TGTGCCAGCAGCCCCCGCCCAAATGGAGGGGGGGAGACCCAGTACTTC.

This clonotype has just a few counts. The chain employs TRBV5-1 and TRBJ2-3; tentative D call: TRBD1 (6 bases). Trimming removed 0 bases from V and 10 bases from J, with 9 bases in between. CDR1 is SGHRS, CDR2 YFSETQ, per germline. This CDR3 spans 12 amino acids. Written as DNA, the CDR3 is TGCGCCAGCAGCTTGGATACAGGGTCGCAGTATTTT. As protein: CASSLDTGSQYF.

This clonotype was seen many times. The chain carries TRBV3-1 and TRBJ2-1, with a tentative D call TRBD1 (6 bases). The CDR3 loop spans 13 amino acids. Germline lookup yields CDR1 LGHDT and CDR2 YNNKEL (reference sequence). V lost 3 bases to trimming and J lost 7 bases, with 10 bases between them. CDR3 nucleotides: TGTGCCAGCAGCCAGCACAGGGATAATGAGCAGTTCTTC. Its protein product is CASSQHRDNEQFF.

This clonotype was recorded a few times. This rearrangement joins TRBV6-1 to TRBJ2-2, with 14 bases lining up with TRBD2. The V segment lost 6 bases and the J segment 6 bases; nucleotides outside the gene matches: 0. The CDR3 totals 14 residues. The germline V gene encodes CDR1 MNHNS and CDR2 SASEGT. Here the CDR3 reads CASRGLAGAGELFF. DNA of the CDR3: TGTGCCAGCAGGGGACTAGCGGGAGCCGGGGAGCTGTTTTTT.

The CDR3 DNA sequence: TGTGCCACCAGTGATACCGGGACAGCTCTTTACGAGCAGTACTTC. Residues: CATSDTGTALYEQYF. The rearrangement joins TRBV24-1 to TRBJ2-7, with 7 bases matching TRBD1. The CDR3 loop spans 15 amino acids. Losses at the gene ends were 3 bases for V and 4 bases for J; bases not matched to a gene: 8. Germline V gene sequence: CDR1 KGHDR, CDR2 SFDVKD.

At least ten counts were recorded for this clonotype. In DNA form, the CDR3 reads TGCAGCGTTGAAAGGCAGGAAGGCAATGAGCAGTTCTTC. This codes for CSVERQEGNEQFF. The chain couples TRBV29-1 to TRBJ2-1; no definite D call. V was shortened by 2 bases and J by 6 bases, with 11 bases between the two germline ends. CDR3 length equals 13 residues. CDR1 SQVTM and CDR2 ANQGSEA come from the germline V gene.

This clonotype occurred many times. V usage is TRBV29-1 and J usage is TRBJ2-5, with D uncertain. This CDR3 spans 12 amino acids. The germline V gene encodes CDR1 SQVTM and CDR2 ANQGSEA. V was shortened by 6 bases and J by 7 bases, with 15 bases between the two germline ends. The CDR3 loop is CSVEKDSGTQYF. The CDR3, as DNA: TGCAGCGTGGAGAAAGATTCGGGGACCCAGTACTTC. Supplemented by reference TRBV29-1 and TRBJ2-5, the full variable domain reads SAVISQKPSRDICQRGTSLTIQCQVDSQVTMMFWYRQQPGQSLTLIATANQGSEATYESGFVIDKFPISRPNLTFSTLTVSNMSPEDSSIYLCSVEKDSGTQYFGPGTRLLVL.

This clonotype has ten or more counts. This chain joins TRBV6-2 or TRBV6-3 and TRBJ1-3; TRBD1 aligns across 7 bases. The J segment lost 4 bases and the V segment lost 4 bases, leaving 7 bases of the junction unmatched. Germline CDR1 and CDR2: MNHEY and SVGEGT. The CDR3 consists of 15 residues. The CDR3 sequence: CASSSDRDRGNTIYF. For the CDR3, the DNA is TGTGCCAGCAGTTCGGACCGGGACAGAGGAAACACCATATATTTT.

The rearrangement uses TRBV6-1 and TRBJ1-4; D remains unclear. Germline CDR1 MNHNS, CDR2 SASEGT. V was trimmed by 10 bases and J by 0 bases, leaving 18 bases between them. The CDR3 extends over 16 amino acids. The CDR3 region is CATSDIQDATNEKLFF. In nucleotides, the CDR3 is TGTGCCACCTCCGACATTCAGGATGCAACTAATGAAAAACTGTTTTTT.

In this sample, this clonotype turned up many times. The V and J genes are TRBV5-1 and TRBJ2-7; D is uncertain. CDR1 and CDR2 from the germline V gene are SGHRS and YFSETQ. There are 11 residues in the CDR3. The ends were cut back, 3 bases at V and 0 bases at J, with 1 base in the middle. The CDR3 is CASSSSYEQYF. CDR3 DNA sequence: TGCGCCAGCAGCTCCTCCTACGAGCAGTACTTC.

This clonotype appeared many times. This chain links TRBV6-5 with TRBJ2-3, with D perhaps TRBD2 (7 bases). The CDR3 sequence is 18 residues long. Germline V gene data show CDR1 as MNHEY and CDR2 as SVGAGI. Trimming took 4 bases from V and 3 from J, leaving 23 bases between them. CDR3 protein: CASSSPFKGGARTDTQYF. In DNA, the CDR3 is TGTGCCAGCAGTTCACCCTTCAAGGGGGGGGCACGTACAGATACGCAGTATTTT.

The rearrangement links TRBV7-8 to TRBJ2-1, with 10 bases fitting TRBD1. Germline lookup yields CDR1 SGHVS and CDR2 FQNEAQ. V was clipped by 3 bases and J by 8 bases; unmatched bases: 13. CDR3 length: 17 residues. This CDR3 is CASSFNRDRGANYEQFF. The CDR3 bases are TGTGCCAGCAGCTTCAACCGGGACAGGGGCGCGAACTATGAGCAGTTCTTC.

This clonotype came up many times. Mismatch with germline at one junction end may stem from a read error. The rearrangement joins TRBV18 to TRBJ2-2; 8 nucleotides agree with TRBD1. CDR1 is KGHSH and CDR2 is LQKENI in the germline V gene. The CDR3 has 15 amino acids. This CDR3 is CASSPQGANTGELFF. DNA of the CDR3: TGTGCCAGCTCGCCACAGGGGGCGAACACCGGGGAGCTGTTTTTT.

This clonotype showed up many times. V usage is TRBV5-1 and J usage is TRBJ2-3; the match to TRBD1 covers 9 bases. The V gene end was trimmed by 2 bases and the J gene end by 5 bases; junction bases not matched to a gene: 3. The CDR3 spans 14 residues. Germline CDR1 is SGHRS and CDR2 is YFSETQ. DNA for the CDR3: TGCGCCAGCAGCTTCGGACAGGGGAGAGATACGCAGTATTTT. Residues: CASSFGQGRDTQYF.

This clonotype has ten or more counts. The J gene is TRBJ1-6, the V gene TRBV28; no firm D call. Germline-derived CDR1 and CDR2 are MDHEN and SYDVKM. The CDR3 is made up of 14 amino acids. V was clipped by 6 bases and J by 14 bases, with 20 bases between them. CDR3 sequence (DNA): TGTGCCAGCAGCCCACCCGGGGTACGTAGGGCCCTCCACTTT. It encodes CASSPPGVRRALHF.